This entry lists 16 T cell receptor beta chains sequenced from one sample in a study of vaccination and CD4 T cells after COVID-19. Treatment meaning: roughly 10-day PBMC culture with coronavirus spike peptide pools or control peptides (ViraFEST assay). Which antigens these TCRs recognize remains unknown. The Oncomine TCR Beta short-read assay was applied to DNA of cultured CD4+ T cells. Each CDR3 protein is one row after TCRdb ran MiXCR on the PCR reads. Among around 16,000 distinct CDR3 sequences listed, approximately 71% were seen once. The sequenced sample consisted of CD4+ T cells from blood, cultured in vitro. Every receptor here comes from a human donor who had recovered from COVID-19.

The chain couples TRBV6-5 to TRBJ1-2; TRBD1 is a possible D gene (5 bases). The V and J ends lost 0 bases and 1 base respectively, with 9 bases between them. This CDR3 is 15 amino acids long. Germline assignment: CDR1 MNHEY and CDR2 SVGAGI. CDR3 loop: CASSYSNRNNYGYTF. CDR3 coding DNA: TGTGCCAGCAGTTACTCGAACAGGAATAACTATGGCTACACCTTC.

The chain has TRBV10-1 and TRBJ1-5, with D perhaps TRBD1 (6 bases). This CDR3 spans 13 amino acids. CDR1 is WNHNN and CDR2 is SYGVQD in the germline V gene (reference sequence). The V and J ends lost 8 bases and 9 bases respectively, with 17 bases between them. CDR3 coding DNA: TGCGCCAGCGCCAGGCCGAGGGGGGGGCCCCAGCATTTT. This sequence encodes CASARPRGGPQHF.

The chain carries TRBV6-1 and TRBJ2-7; possibly TRBD2 for D (5 bases). V was clipped by 1 base and J by 0 bases, with 7 bases between them. The CDR3 loop spans 14 amino acids. CDR1 and CDR2 (germline): MNHNS, SASEGT. The CDR3 loop reads CASSEVAGSYEQYF. As DNA, the CDR3 is TGTGCCAGCAGTGAAGTTGCGGGCTCCTACGAGCAGTACTTC.

The rearrangement uses TRBV28 and TRBJ1-2; TRBD1 might be the D (5 bases). The germline gives CDR1 MDHEN, CDR2 SYDVKM. The CDR3 has 14 residues. Trimming took 4 bases from V and 4 from J, leaving 13 bases between them. CDR3 sequence reads: CASSSSGDLYGYTF. The CDR3 nucleotides are TGTGCCAGCAGTTCCAGTGGGGACCTCTATGGCTACACCTTC.

The rearrangement joins TRBV7-3 to TRBJ2-2; 7 nucleotides agree with TRBD1. The CDR3 runs to 14 residues. V shed 4 bases, J shed 7 bases, and the junction held 6 bases outside the gene matches. Germline CDR1 SGHTA, CDR2 FQGTGA. The CDR3 loop is CASSSGQAVGELFF. The CDR3 region has the DNA TGTGCCAGCAGCTCAGGACAGGCGGTCGGGGAGCTGTTTTTT. The full variable domain, completed using reference TRBV7-3 and TRBJ2-2, is GAGVSQTPSNKVTEKGKYVELRCDPISGHTALYWYRQSLGQGPEFLIYFQGTGAADDSGLPNDRFFAVRPEGSVSTLKIQRTERGDSAVYLCASSSGQAVGELFFGEGSRLTVL.

This clonotype was seen a handful of times. This chain connects TRBV7-9 to TRBJ1-1; 8 bases line up with TRBD1. The CDR3 runs 15 residues. Trimming cost V 3 bases and J 5 bases; bases outside gene matches: 8. Per germline, CDR1 SEHNR and CDR2 FQNEAQ (reference sequence). The CDR3 DNA follows: TGTGCCAGCAGCTTCCGCCAGGGGGCAGATACTGAAGCTTTCTTT. As protein: CASSFRQGADTEAFF.

The chain joins TRBV27 to TRBJ1-5; D might be TRBD1 (5 bases). The CDR3 is 16 amino acids. Deletions cut 4 bases from V and 2 bases from J, with 15 bases between. Germline lookup yields CDR1 MNHEY and CDR2 SMNVEV (reference sequence). In DNA form, the CDR3 reads TGTGCCAGCAGTTCCTTGACGGGACTTGGCAATCAGCCCCAGCATTTT. It codes for CASSSLTGLGNQPQHF.

This clonotype was observed once. CDR3 loop: CASSLGRRNQPQHF. The CDR3 bases are TGTGCCAGCAGTTTGGGCAGGCGGAATCAGCCCCAGCATTTT. The rearrangement links TRBV28 to TRBJ1-5; D not resolved. CDR1 is MDHEN, CDR2 SYDVKM, per germline. CDR3 length: 14 residues. The V end was cut by 3 bases, the J end by 4 bases, with 10 bases between.

This clonotype was detected once. The chain carries TRBV5-1 and TRBJ2-5; unclear D gene. This CDR3 contains 13 residues. V gave up 0 bases and J gave up 1 base, with 4 bases separating them. Per germline, CDR1 SGHRS and CDR2 YFSETQ. CDR3 nucleotides: TGCGCCAGCAGCTTGGTGACCCAAGAGACCCAGTACTTC. Amino acid sequence: CASSLVTQETQYF.

The chain carries TRBV20-1 and TRBJ1-1; TRBD1 matches 7 bases. This CDR3 has 14 residues. V shed 3 bases, J shed 5 bases, and the junction held 9 bases outside the gene matches. From germline, CDR1 is DFQATT and CDR2 SNEGSKA (reference sequence). The DNA for the CDR3 is TGCAGTGCTAGTCATCAGGGGGATCTGACTGAAGCTTTCTTT. Protein sequence: CSASHQGDLTEAFF.

The chain recombines TRBV28 with TRBJ2-5; 8 bases line up with TRBD1. J gave up 5 bases and V 5 bases, and 7 bases lay outside the gene matches. This CDR3 region has 14 residues. CDR1 and CDR2 from the germline V gene are MDHEN and SYDVKM. This chain's CDR3 is CASSRTGLGETQYF. The CDR3 DNA reads as TGTGCCAGCAGTCGGACAGGGTTGGGGGAGACCCAGTACTTC.

The chain combines TRBV7-3 with TRBJ1-2; a weak D match, TRBD1 (5 bases). Trimming stripped 2 bases from V and 8 bases from J, with 12 bases between. CDR1 SGHTA and CDR2 FQGTGA come from the germline V gene. The CDR3 is 13 amino acids. DNA of the CDR3: TGTGCCAGCAGCTTACCCGACAGTAGGGGCTACACCTTC. Translation gives CASSLPDSRGYTF.

This clonotype was seen only a few times. The chain has TRBV19 and TRBJ2-5; D perhaps matches TRBD2 (6 bases). V shed 3 bases and J shed 5 bases, with 16 bases lying between them. The CDR3 is made up of 15 amino acids. Germline V gives CDR1 LNHDA, CDR2 SQIVND (reference sequence). CDR3 residues: CASSIGLAPRETQYF. The CDR3 nucleotides are TGTGCCAGTAGTATCGGGCTAGCGCCGAGGGAGACCCAGTACTTC.

This sequence joins TRBV27 and TRBJ1-5; possible D gene TRBD1, 5 bases. CDR3 length equals 16 residues. Deletions cut 5 bases from V and 1 base from J, with 15 bases between. CDR1 MNHEY and CDR2 SMNVEV come from the germline V gene (reference sequence). CDR3 sequence reads: CASSRTTALSNQPQHF. The DNA of the CDR3 is TGTGCCAGCAGTCGAACGACAGCCCTGAGCAATCAGCCCCAGCATTTT.

V is TRBV20-1 and J is TRBJ2-3; no clear D gene. Deletions cut 6 bases from V and 3 bases from J, with 16 bases between. Germline V gene sequence: CDR1 DFQATT, CDR2 SNEGSKA (reference sequence). The CDR3 is 14 residues long. The CDR3 here is CSAWRRVETDTQYF. The CDR3 DNA reads as TGCAGTGCCTGGCGAAGGGTTGAGACAGATACGCAGTATTTT.

This clonotype was picked up a small number of times. V gene TRBV6-1 combines with J gene TRBJ1-2, with D unresolved. Per the germline V gene, CDR1 is MNHNS and CDR2 is SASEGT. Trimming pared 5 bases from V and 5 bases from J, leaving 15 bases between. The CDR3 has 14 amino acids. The CDR3 DNA follows: TGTGCCAGCAGTAGACATTGGACGTATTATGGCTACACCTTC. Translated: CASSRHWTYYGYTF.